Following are 25 T cell receptor beta chains from one sample sequenced in a study of blood T cells in healthy people across ages. Primed by a sample-barcoded 5' primer and a J-beta primer mix, a second PCR proceeded for about 6 to 12 cycles. From the 5' RACE reads, TCRdb called clonotypes with MiXCR, one entry per CDR3 protein. The table lists hundreds of thousands of distinct CDR3 sequences, about 25% of them singletons. This sample also appeared in a second study, on T cells of mothers and their children.

Source material: blood. The source is a boy between 10 and 17 years old in good health.

The J gene is TRBJ1-1, the V gene TRBV27; D perhaps matches TRBD1 (6 bases). The germline V gene has CDR1 MNHEY and CDR2 SMNVEV (reference sequence). The CDR3 has 18 residues. The V gene lost 5 bases and the J gene lost 3 bases, with 25 bases spanning the gap. The CDR3 protein is CASSRDSNRAGMDTEAFF. DNA for the CDR3: TGTGCCAGCAGTCGCGACTCCAACAGGGCGGGGATGGACACTGAAGCTTTCTTT.

In its sample, this clonotype was seen a few times. The V gene is TRBV5-1, the J gene TRBJ1-2; the D is unclear. The V end lost 8 bases, the J end lost 6 bases, and 20 bases lay between the germline ends. The germline V gene has CDR1 SGHRS and CDR2 YFSETQ. This CDR3 spans 14 amino acids. CDR3 residues: CASAIQGREDGYTF. The CDR3 region has the DNA TGCGCCAGTGCCATACAAGGCCGTGAAGATGGCTACACCTTC.

The J gene is TRBJ2-5, the V gene TRBV6-6; 7 positions agree with TRBD1. The germline V gene encodes CDR1 MNHNY and CDR2 SVGAGI (reference sequence). Trimming took 5 bases from V and 5 from J; bases not matched to a gene: 11. This CDR3 has 15 amino acids. Here the CDR3 reads CASSPDRARVETQYF. CDR3 bases: TGTGCCAGCAGTCCCGACAGGGCCCGGGTGGAGACCCAGTACTTC.

This clonotype came up a few times. CDR3 protein: CASSLWGGTNEKLFF. CDR3 DNA: TGTGCCAGCAGTTTGTGGGGGGGTACGAATGAAAAACTGTTTTTT. The chain has TRBV28 and TRBJ1-4; tentative D call: TRBD1 (5 bases). This CDR3 region has 15 residues. V lost 3 bases, J lost 5 bases, and 13 bases lay in between. CDR1 MDHEN and CDR2 SYDVKM come from the germline V gene.

The table lists this clonotype with a few counts. V usage is TRBV4-1 and J usage is TRBJ2-1; D not certain. CDR1 is MGHRA, CDR2 YSYEKL, per germline. CDR3 size: 14 residues. V shed 1 base and J shed 4 bases, with 8 bases lying between them. In DNA form, the CDR3 reads TGCGCCAGCAGCCAAGGGGATTTGTACAATGAGCAGTTCTTC. Residues: CASSQGDLYNEQFF.

The chain carries TRBV9 and TRBJ1-4; 8 bases fit TRBD1. The CDR3 sequence is 15 residues long. Per the germline V gene, CDR1 is SGDLS and CDR2 is YYNGEE. The V segment lost 3 bases and the J segment 5 bases; nucleotides outside the gene matches: 6. The CDR3 region has the DNA TGTGCCAGCAGCGCGACCGGGACAGGAAATGAAAAACTGTTTTTT. Amino acid sequence: CASSATGTGNEKLFF. Full variable domain (remainder filled in from reference TRBV9 and TRBJ1-4): DSGVTQTPKHLITATGQRVTLRCSPRSGDLSVYWYQQSLDQGLQFLIQYYNGEERAKGNILERFSAQQFPDLHSELNLSSLELGDSALYFCASSATGTGNEKLFFGSGTQLSVL.

The V call is TRBV7-2, the J call TRBJ2-7; D not resolved. The DNA end is more similar to TRBJ2-5, so the J call may be wrong. This CDR3 is 16 amino acids long. Germline lookup yields CDR1 SGHTA and CDR2 FQGNSA. The CDR3 spells CASSDMIGAGQETQYF. Here the CDR3 DNA reads TGTGCCAGCAGCGATATGATCGGCGCAGGCCAAGAGACCCAGTACTTC.

Points on this clonotype: Its ends do not fully match the called genes, so a read error is possible. The chain carries TRBV12-3 or TRBV12-4 and TRBJ2-3; D uncertain. This CDR3 region has 16 residues. The DNA for the CDR3 is TGTGCCAGCAGTGAACGATTTAGAGTTAGAGCAGATGCGCAGTATTTT. Translation gives CASSERFRVRADAQYF.

V and J are TRBV6-5 and TRBJ2-5; D possibly uses TRBD1 or TRBD2 (5 bases each). The J call may be wrong; the DNA end is better matched by TRBJ2-1. CDR1 MNHEY and CDR2 SVGAGI come from the germline V gene. The CDR3 loop spans 15 amino acids. The CDR3 spells CASSPTGAGHNEQFF. For the CDR3, the DNA is TGTGCCAGCAGTCCGACCGGGGCGGGCCACAATGAGCAGTTCTTC.

The rearrangement joins TRBV13 to TRBJ2-5; 7 bases align to TRBD1. The end of the DNA is better explained by TRBJ2-7, so the J call may be wrong. This CDR3 contains 12 residues. Germline V gene data show CDR1 as PRHDT and CDR2 as FYEKMQ (reference sequence). The CDR3 DNA is TGTGCCAGCGGCGACAGGGAGAACGAGCAGTACTTC. It yields the protein CASGDRENEQYF.

On this clonotype: The junction shows a germline mismatch at one end, possibly a read error. The chain couples TRBV7-8 to TRBJ2-5; 13 bases align to TRBD2. The assigned J gene may be wrong: the sequence end matches TRBJ2-1 better. This CDR3 is 16 amino acids long. CDR1 is SGHVS, CDR2 FQNEAQ, per germline. CDR3 DNA: TGTGCCAACAGCTTAGGGACTAGCGGGGCGCACAATGAGCAGTTCTTC. Encoded protein: CANSLGTSGAHNEQFF.

In this sample, this clonotype turned up a few times. This rearrangement joins TRBV5-1 to TRBJ2-7; TRBD2 matches 7 bases. Per the germline V gene, CDR1 is SGHRS and CDR2 is YFSETQ. The CDR3 loop spans 17 amino acids. J lost 2 bases, V lost 4 bases, and 15 bases had no gene match. CDR3 protein: CASSGTGLADLTYEQYF. DNA of the CDR3: TGCGCCAGCAGCGGGACGGGGCTAGCGGATCTAACCTACGAGCAGTACTTC.

This clonotype has a handful of counts. This chain links TRBV20-1 with TRBJ1-2, with 8 bases that match TRBD1. CDR3 length: 15 residues. The junction had 8 bases not matched to a gene; V was cut back by 3 bases and J by 2 bases. The germline CDR1 and CDR2 sequences are DFQATT and SNEGSKA (reference sequence). The CDR3 reads CSARERTGRNYGYTF. CDR3 nucleotides: TGCAGTGCTAGGGAACGGACAGGGAGGAACTATGGCTACACCTTC.

In this sample, this clonotype turned up many times. The chain links TRBV5-1 to TRBJ2-7; the match to TRBD1 covers 8 bases. Germline V gene data show CDR1 as SGHRS and CDR2 as YFSETQ. V was pared by 0 bases and J by 5 bases, with 4 bases of the junction left unmatched. The CDR3 contains 14 residues. CDR3 in DNA: TGCGCCAGCAGCTTGGGGGACAGGAGGCACGAGCAGTACTTC. It translates to CASSLGDRRHEQYF.

This chain links TRBV14 with TRBJ2-3; D assignment may be TRBD1 or TRBD2 (5 bases each). The CDR3 has 16 residues. Germline V CDR1 and CDR2: SGHDN, FVKESK. V gave up 4 bases and J gave up 2 bases, with 16 bases separating them. DNA for the CDR3: TGTGCCAGCAGCCCGGGACCTACGTTAACCACAGATACGCAGTATTTT. As protein: CASSPGPTLTTDTQYF.

A few counts support this clonotype. The rearrangement joins TRBV7-6 to TRBJ2-7; the match to TRBD2 covers 10 bases. J was trimmed by 1 base and V by 5 bases; bases with no gene match: 5. The germline V gene has CDR1 SGHVS and CDR2 FNYEAQ. The CDR3 runs 15 residues. CDR3 bases: TGTGCCAGCAGCCGGACTAGCGGCCCTTCCTACGAGCAGTACTTC. Translation gives CASSRTSGPSYEQYF.

V and J are TRBV7-8 and TRBJ1-1, with D possibly being TRBD1 (5 bases). V dropped 1 base and J dropped 3 bases, with 6 bases sitting between them. The CDR3 spans 13 residues. Germline CDR1 is SGHVS and CDR2 is FQNEAQ. CDR3 nucleotides: TGTGCCAGCAGCTTAGGGGACTACACTGAAGCTTTCTTT. Protein: CASSLGDYTEAFF.

This clonotype has a single count. The V call is TRBV7-2, the J call TRBJ2-1; no firm D call. TRBJ2-5 explains the end of the DNA better; the J call may be wrong. This CDR3 spans 17 amino acids. Germline V gene data show CDR1 as SGHTA and CDR2 as FQGNSA. This chain's CDR3 is CASSLVRAGGAGETQYF. The CDR3 nucleotides are TGTGCCAGCAGCTTAGTAAGGGCTGGCGGAGCCGGGGAGACCCAGTACTTC.

This rearrangement joins TRBV12-5 to TRBJ1-4; TRBD1 matches at 7 bases. Germline V gene data show CDR1 as LGHNT and CDR2 as FRNRAP. This CDR3 region has 17 residues. The ends lost 4 bases at V and 0 bases at J; junction bases unmatched: 8. CDR3 nucleotide sequence: TGTGCTAGTGGTTCCCTGACAGGGCTAGCAACTAATGAAAAACTGTTTTTT. Protein sequence: CASGSLTGLATNEKLFF.

There are a few counts of this clonotype. The chain has TRBV7-9 and TRBJ2-7, with 8 positions matching TRBD1. CDR3 length: 16 residues. CDR1 is SEHNR, CDR2 FQNEAQ, per germline (reference sequence). V trimming: 5 bases; J trimming: 0 bases; junction bases outside the gene matches: 9. CDR3 residues: CASSPPGQALSYEQYF. The CDR3 nucleotides read TGTGCCAGCAGCCCACCGGGACAGGCGCTCTCCTACGAGCAGTACTTC.

The CDR3: CASSSDGGGEQYF. The DNA of the CDR3 is TGTGCCAGCAGCTCAGACGGTGGGGGCGAGCAGTACTTC. This chain connects TRBV7-3 to TRBJ2-7; D tentatively fits TRBD1 or TRBD2 (5 bases each). Trimming pared 4 bases from V and 6 bases from J, leaving 13 bases between. The CDR3 runs to 13 residues. Per germline, CDR1 SGHTA and CDR2 FQGTGA.

This clonotype has just a few counts. This sequence joins TRBV28 and TRBJ2-4; D remains ambiguous. Germline V gene lookup returns CDR1 MDHEN and CDR2 SYDVKM. V was trimmed by 8 bases and J by 2 bases, leaving 19 bases between them. The CDR3 totals 16 residues. The CDR3 DNA is TGTGCCAGCCATGGGATCCGAGGACGTACCAAAAACATTCAGTACTTC. Protein product: CASHGIRGRTKNIQYF.

V and J are TRBV6-2 or TRBV6-3 and TRBJ2-3; D may be TRBD1 or TRBD2 (5 bases each). Germline V gives CDR1 MNHEY, CDR2 SVGEGT. V lost 5 bases and J 2 bases, leaving 20 bases between the germline ends. The CDR3 runs to 17 residues. The CDR3 sequence is CASSGLPKGTYTDTQYF. CDR3 bases: TGTGCCAGCAGTGGATTACCCAAGGGGACCTACACAGATACGCAGTATTTT.

There are a few counts of this clonotype. The V gene is TRBV12-5, the J gene TRBJ2-1; 8 bases line up with TRBD2. The CDR3 length is 16 residues. Germline V lookup: CDR1 LGHNT, CDR2 FRNRAP. The J segment lost 4 bases and the V segment lost 3 bases, leaving 8 bases of the junction unmatched. CDR3: CASGFPREGGYNEQFF. In nucleotides, the CDR3 is TGTGCTAGTGGTTTTCCCCGGGAGGGAGGGTACAATGAGCAGTTCTTC.

The rearrangement joins TRBV4-2 to TRBJ1-2; 8 bases are a match to TRBD1. The ends lost 3 bases at V and 8 bases at J; junction bases unmatched: 8. CDR3 length: 14 amino acids. In germline, CDR1 is LGHNA, CDR2 YNFKEQ. CDR3: CASSHGQGVGGYTF. The CDR3 DNA is TGTGCCAGCAGCCACGGACAGGGAGTCGGCGGCTACACCTTC.